Listed here are 4 T cell receptor beta chains from one sample, sequenced in a study of cytomegalovirus exposure and HLA in healthy donors. PCR involved 60 Vbeta and 13 Jbeta primers. The assay was immunoSEQ multiplex PCR, and TCRdb's table has in-frame clones only and misses some. The sample records about 130,000 clones, more than 70% being singletons. Input material: PBMCs. These receptors were collected from a young man in good health and CMV-seronegative.

This clone was detected a few times. The chain employs TRBV5-6 and TRBJ1-1; D remains unclear. The V gene lost 3 bases and the J gene lost 0 bases, with 9 bases spanning the gap. CDR3 size: 14 residues. Per germline, CDR1 SGHDT and CDR2 YYEEEE. CDR3 in amino acids: CASSSTRMNTEAFF. Here the CDR3 DNA reads TGTGCCAGCAGCTCTACCAGGATGAACACTGAAGCTTTCTTT.

CDR3: CASRGGGTDTQYF. Written as DNA, the CDR3 is TGTGCCAGCAGAGGGGGGGGCACAGATACGCAGTATTTT. This chain uses TRBV6-5 with TRBJ2-3; D is perhaps TRBD2 (7 bases). Germline lookup yields CDR1 MNHEY and CDR2 SVGAGI. This CDR3 region has 13 residues. Trimming took 6 bases from V and 1 from J, leaving 8 bases between them.

This clone was found a few times. This rearrangement joins TRBV29-1 to TRBJ2-1; 7 positions match TRBD2. The CDR3 has 16 amino acids. Germline V CDR1 and CDR2: SQVTM, ANQGSEA. Trimming cost V 1 base and J 0 bases; bases outside gene matches: 6. Here the CDR3 reads CSVEGLAERSYNEQFF. CDR3 DNA sequence: TGCAGCGTTGAAGGCCTAGCGGAGCGCTCCTACAATGAGCAGTTCTTC.

V usage is TRBV11-2 and J usage is TRBJ2-7; D is possibly TRBD1 (6 bases). The germline gives CDR1 SGHAT, CDR2 FQNNGV. CDR3 size: 16 residues. V lost 3 bases, J lost 4 bases, and 19 bases lay in between. CDR3 in DNA: TGTGCCAGCAGCTTTGGTGTCCGGGACATGGATTACGAGCAGTACTTC. This gives the protein CASSFGVRDMDYEQYF. Together with reference TRBV11-2 and TRBJ2-7, the CDR3 gives the full variable domain: EAGVAQSPRYKIIEKRQSVAFWCNPISGHATLYWYQQILGQGPKLLIQFQNNGVVDDSQLPKDRFSAERLKGVDSTLKIQPAKLEDSAVYLCASSFGVRDMDYEQYFGPGTRLTVT.